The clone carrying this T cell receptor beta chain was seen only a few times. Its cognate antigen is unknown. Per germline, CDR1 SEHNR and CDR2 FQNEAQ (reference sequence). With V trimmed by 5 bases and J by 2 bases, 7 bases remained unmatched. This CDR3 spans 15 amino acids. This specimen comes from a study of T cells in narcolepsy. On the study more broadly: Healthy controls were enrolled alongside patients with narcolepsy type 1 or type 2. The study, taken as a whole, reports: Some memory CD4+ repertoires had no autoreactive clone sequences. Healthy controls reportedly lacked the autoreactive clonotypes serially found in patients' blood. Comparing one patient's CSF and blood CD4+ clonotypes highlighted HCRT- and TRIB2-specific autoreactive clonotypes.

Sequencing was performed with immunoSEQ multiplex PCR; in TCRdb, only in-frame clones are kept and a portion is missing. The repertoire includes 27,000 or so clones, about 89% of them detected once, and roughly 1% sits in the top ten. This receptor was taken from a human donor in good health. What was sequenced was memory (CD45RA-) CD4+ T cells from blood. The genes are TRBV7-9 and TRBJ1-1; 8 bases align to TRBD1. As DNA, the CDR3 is TGTGCCAGCAGCCCATGGACAGGGAGTAACACTGAAGCTTTCTTT. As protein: CASSPWTGSNTEAFF.